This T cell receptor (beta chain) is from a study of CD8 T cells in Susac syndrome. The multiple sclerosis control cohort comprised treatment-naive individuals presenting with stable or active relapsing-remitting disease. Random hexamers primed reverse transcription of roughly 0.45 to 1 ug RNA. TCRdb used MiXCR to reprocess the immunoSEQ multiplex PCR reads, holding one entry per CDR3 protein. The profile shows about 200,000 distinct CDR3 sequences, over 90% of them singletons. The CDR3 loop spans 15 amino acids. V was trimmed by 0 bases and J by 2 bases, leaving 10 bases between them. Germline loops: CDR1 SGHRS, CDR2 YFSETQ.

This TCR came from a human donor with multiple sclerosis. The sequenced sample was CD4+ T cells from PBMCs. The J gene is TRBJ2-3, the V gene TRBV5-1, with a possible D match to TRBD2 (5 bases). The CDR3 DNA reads TGCGCCAGCAGCTTGGGTCCCGGGGACACAGATACGCAGTATTTT. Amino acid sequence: CASSLGPGDTDTQYF.